The next 25 T cell receptor beta chains were all read from a single sample in a study of blood T cell repertoires in COVID-19. TCRdb's copy holds only in-frame clones and misses some; the assay was immunoSEQ multiplex PCR. Of approximately 220,000 clones in the sample, 70% to 90% were seen once. The sequenced sample was PBMCs or T cells enriched from blood (not recorded which). These receptors were collected from a man aged 25 to 40 who had recovered from COVID-19.

The chain employs TRBV9 and TRBJ2-1; D might be TRBD2 (6 bases). The V gene's germline CDR1 is SGDLS and CDR2 YYNGEE. V gave up 0 bases and J gave up 5 bases, with 12 bases separating them. The CDR3 is 15 amino acids. The DNA for the CDR3 is TGTGCCAGCAGCGTAGTGGACACTAGCCACAATGAGCAGTTCTTC. Its protein product is CASSVVDTSHNEQFF.

The rearrangement uses TRBV5-1 and TRBJ2-1; D may be TRBD1 (6 bases). Trimming pared 0 bases from V and 5 bases from J, leaving 9 bases between. This CDR3 region has 14 residues. CDR1 is SGHRS, CDR2 YFSETQ, per germline. The CDR3 nucleotides are TGCGCCAGCAGCTTGGGGGACATCAACAATGAGCAGTTCTTC. Amino acid sequence: CASSLGDINNEQFF.

This clone was recorded only once. The sample holds other DNA sequences that translate to the same CDR3. This chain connects TRBV27 to TRBJ2-3; a possible D gene is TRBD2 (5 bases). Trimming removed 2 bases at V and 4 bases at J, with 7 bases between. CDR1 is MNHEY, CDR2 SMNVEV, per germline (reference sequence). CDR3 length: 13 residues. This CDR3 reads CASSLLAPDTQYF. CDR3 DNA: TGTGCCAGCAGTTTACTAGCTCCAGATACGCAGTATTTT.

The CDR3 reads CASSLALAGASNTGELFF. In nucleotides, the CDR3 is TGTGCCAGCAGCTTAGCGCTAGCGGGGGCCTCGAACACCGGGGAGCTGTTTTTT. The V and J genes are TRBV7-2 and TRBJ2-2; TRBD2 agrees at 10 bases. The CDR3 is 18 residues long. Germline V gene lookup returns CDR1 SGHTA and CDR2 FQGNSA. Unmatched junction bases numbered 4, after V lost 0 bases and J lost 0 bases.

The chain is built from TRBV9 and TRBJ2-3; 8 bases agree with TRBD2. The CDR3 consists of 15 residues. The germline V gene encodes CDR1 SGDLS and CDR2 YYNGEE. The J segment lost 2 bases and the V segment lost 2 bases, leaving 4 bases of the junction unmatched. The DNA for the CDR3 is TGTGCCAGCAGCGTGGGCGGGAGGAACACAGATACGCAGTATTTT. This encodes CASSVGGRNTDTQYF.

V is TRBV5-5 and J is TRBJ2-1; TRBD1 aligns across 10 bases. V dropped 4 bases and J dropped 7; count of bases not matched to a gene: 8. This CDR3 spans 15 amino acids. CDR1 and CDR2 (germline): SGHKS, YYEKEE (reference sequence). DNA of the CDR3: TGTGCCAGCAGCGAAGGGGACAGGGGAAGAAATGAGCAGTTCTTC. As protein: CASSEGDRGRNEQFF.

This chain uses TRBV9 with TRBJ1-2, with D possibly TRBD1 on 6 matching bases. Trimming shortened V by 0 bases and J by 4 bases, and 7 bases separated the two germline ends. CDR3 length equals 13 residues. Germline lookup yields CDR1 SGDLS and CDR2 YYNGEE. CDR3 sequence (DNA): TGTGCCAGCAGCGTAGGGGACACCTATGGCTACACCTTC. Translated, it gives CASSVGDTYGYTF.

The chain joins TRBV12-3 or TRBV12-4 to TRBJ1-4; a weak D match, TRBD1 (6 bases). This CDR3 region has 12 residues. V was pared by 7 bases and J by 7 bases, with 10 bases between. The DNA of the CDR3 is TGTGCCAGCACTTCAGGGGTTGAAAAACTGTTTTTT. It yields the protein CASTSGVEKLFF.

The V gene is TRBV7-9, the J gene TRBJ2-7; no clear D. The CDR3 runs 13 residues. The germline V gene has CDR1 SEHNR and CDR2 FQNEAQ (reference sequence). Trimming shortened V by 5 bases and J by 4 bases, and 12 bases separated the two germline ends. The CDR3 here is CASSPKTAYEQYF. CDR3 coding DNA: TGTGCCAGCAGCCCTAAGACTGCTTACGAGCAGTACTTC.

This chain links TRBV30 with TRBJ1-2; weak D call: TRBD1 (6 bases). The V and J ends lost 0 bases and 4 bases respectively, with 12 bases between them. The CDR3 is made up of 14 amino acids. Germline V gives CDR1 GTSNPN, CDR2 SVGIG (reference sequence). Written as DNA, the CDR3 is TGTGCCTGGAGTGTGAACAGGGCAGGCTATGGCTACACCTTC. Protein product: CAWSVNRAGYGYTF.

The genes are TRBV18 and TRBJ2-2; possibly TRBD1 for D (5 bases). Germline V CDR1 and CDR2: KGHSH, LQKENI. With 4 bases removed from V and 0 bases from J, the gap between germline ends came to 9 bases. CDR3 length equals 15 residues. The CDR3: CASSRDRTNTGELFF. The CDR3 DNA follows: TGTGCCAGCTCACGCGACAGAACGAACACCGGGGAGCTGTTTTTT.

V gene TRBV21-1 combines with J gene TRBJ2-5; TRBD2 is taken as the D call from the table, unchecked against the DNA. TRBV21-1 is a documented pseudogene. The CDR3 consists of 15 residues. This CDR3 is CASSVDRTNQETQYF. CDR3 coding DNA: TGTGCCAGCAGCGTAGACCGGACTAACCAAGAGACCCAGTACTTC.

V usage is TRBV24-1 and J usage is TRBJ2-7; D gene uncertain. Trimming removed 5 bases at V and 2 bases at J, with 9 bases between. The CDR3 covers 13 residues. Germline CDR1 reads KGHDR; CDR2 reads SFDVKD. The CDR3 sequence is CATSADNTYEQYF. CDR3 coding DNA: TGTGCCACCAGTGCCGACAATACCTACGAGCAGTACTTC.

This clone was observed a handful of times. The chain carries TRBV11-2 and TRBJ2-2; 8 nucleotides line up with TRBD2. V lost 5 bases, J lost 6 bases, and 5 bases stayed unmatched. Looked up from germline, CDR1 is SGHAT and CDR2 is FQNNGV. This CDR3 is 14 amino acids long. Here the CDR3 reads CASSGGLVPGELFF. CDR3 coding DNA: TGTGCCAGCAGCGGGGGACTAGTCCCCGGGGAGCTGTTTTTT.

The rearrangement links TRBV6-1 to TRBJ2-2; a possible D gene is TRBD1 (6 bases). Germline V gene sequence: CDR1 MNHNS, CDR2 SASEGT. The CDR3 runs 16 residues. V was shortened by 3 bases and J by 1 base, with 12 bases between the two germline ends. The CDR3 region has the DNA TGTGCCAGCAGTGAGAGGCAGGGGATGAACACCGGGGAGCTGTTTTTT. As protein: CASSERQGMNTGELFF.

The CDR3, as DNA: TGTGCCAGCAGCTTAGTCCTCAGGGGAGGCTACACCTTC. It is translated as CASSLVLRGGYTF. The genes are TRBV7-2 and TRBJ1-2, with D tentatively TRBD1 (6 bases). CDR1 and CDR2 from the germline V gene are SGHTA and FQGNSA. The CDR3 is 13 residues long. V lost 1 base, J lost 8 bases, and 11 bases lay in between.

This clone was seen once. This chain joins TRBV5-4 and TRBJ2-7; D remains ambiguous. Germline CDR1 is SGHNT and CDR2 is YYREEE (reference sequence). The CDR3 is 11 residues long. V dropped 1 base and J dropped 5 bases, with 4 bases sitting between them. CDR3 sequence reads: CASSLFNEQYF. For the CDR3, the DNA is TGTGCCAGCAGCTTGTTTAACGAGCAGTACTTC.

V usage is TRBV12-3 or TRBV12-4 and J usage is TRBJ2-7; the match to TRBD1 covers 7 bases. The trim removed 0 bases at V and 7 bases at J, leaving 3 bases unmatched. The CDR3 runs 13 residues. The CDR3 loop is CASSLAGGREQYF. CDR3 DNA: TGTGCCAGCAGTTTAGCAGGGGGCCGGGAGCAGTACTTC.

V gene TRBV7-6 combines with J gene TRBJ2-2; 10 bases fit TRBD1. This CDR3 spans 15 amino acids. Trimming cost V 6 bases and J 5 bases; bases outside gene matches: 6. The germline V gene encodes CDR1 SGHVS and CDR2 FNYEAQ. The CDR3 is CASSSGQGGTGELFF. CDR3 nucleotide sequence: TGTGCCAGCAGTTCAGGACAGGGGGGGACCGGGGAGCTGTTTTTT.

This chain uses TRBV3-1 (or the pseudogene TRBV3-2) with TRBJ2-5, with a possible D match to TRBD2 (6 bases). Between the trimmed V and J ends, which lost 4 bases and 1 base, there was a span of 10 bases. This CDR3 has 14 amino acids. Germline values: CDR1 LGHDT, CDR2 YNNKEL (reference sequence). The CDR3 sequence is CASSRASVQETQYF. CDR3 DNA: TGTGCCAGCAGCCGAGCTAGCGTCCAAGAGACCCAGTACTTC.

This clone was detected once. This chain connects TRBV7-2 to TRBJ1-1; tentatively, D is TRBD1 (5 bases). CDR1 SGHTA and CDR2 FQGNSA come from the germline V gene. V lost 4 bases to trimming and J lost 0 bases, with 9 bases between them. The CDR3 has 14 residues. CDR3 nucleotides: TGTGCCAGCAGCTCCGACAGCATGAACACTGAAGCTTTCTTT. Amino acids: CASSSDSMNTEAFF. The entire variable domain, with the rest obtained from reference TRBV7-2 and TRBJ1-1, is as follows: GAGVSQSPSNKVTEKGKDVELRCDPISGHTALYWYRQSLGQGLEFLIYFQGNSAPDKSGLPSDRFSAERTGGSVSTLTIQRTQQEDSAVYLCASSSDSMNTEAFFGQGTRLTVV.

The genes are TRBV15 and TRBJ2-2; D gene ambiguous. The CDR3 consists of 14 residues. Germline V lookup: CDR1 LNHNV, CDR2 YYDKDF (reference sequence). V lost 5 bases to trimming and J lost 2 bases, with 9 bases between them. CDR3 residues: CATSFQSNTGELFF. Here the CDR3 DNA reads TGTGCCACCAGCTTTCAATCCAACACCGGGGAGCTGTTTTTT.

This chain uses TRBV9 with TRBJ2-3; no firm D call. The CDR3 loop spans 14 amino acids. V was pared by 0 bases and J by 6 bases, with 11 bases between. Germline CDR1 and CDR2: SGDLS and YYNGEE. The CDR3 nucleotides read TGTGCCAGCAGCGTAGATACTTCCCGGGATACGCAGTATTTT. This gives the protein CASSVDTSRDTQYF.

The chain uses TRBV15 and TRBJ1-1, with 7 bases that match TRBD1. This CDR3 spans 14 amino acids. The germline gives CDR1 LNHNV, CDR2 YYDKDF (reference sequence). Trimming took 3 bases from V and 1 from J; bases not matched to a gene: 2. Here the CDR3 reads CATSRGQQNTEAFF. Written as DNA, the CDR3 is TGTGCCACCAGCAGGGGACAGCAGAACACTGAAGCTTTCTTT.

This clone appeared once. The CDR3 nucleotides are TGCGCCAGCAGCTTGGCCGGGGTAAATGGCTACACCTTC. This sequence encodes CASSLAGVNGYTF. The rearrangement uses TRBV5-1 and TRBJ1-2; no definite D call. Germline V lookup: CDR1 SGHRS, CDR2 YFSETQ. CDR3 size: 13 residues. V was trimmed by 0 bases and J by 6 bases, leaving 9 bases between them.